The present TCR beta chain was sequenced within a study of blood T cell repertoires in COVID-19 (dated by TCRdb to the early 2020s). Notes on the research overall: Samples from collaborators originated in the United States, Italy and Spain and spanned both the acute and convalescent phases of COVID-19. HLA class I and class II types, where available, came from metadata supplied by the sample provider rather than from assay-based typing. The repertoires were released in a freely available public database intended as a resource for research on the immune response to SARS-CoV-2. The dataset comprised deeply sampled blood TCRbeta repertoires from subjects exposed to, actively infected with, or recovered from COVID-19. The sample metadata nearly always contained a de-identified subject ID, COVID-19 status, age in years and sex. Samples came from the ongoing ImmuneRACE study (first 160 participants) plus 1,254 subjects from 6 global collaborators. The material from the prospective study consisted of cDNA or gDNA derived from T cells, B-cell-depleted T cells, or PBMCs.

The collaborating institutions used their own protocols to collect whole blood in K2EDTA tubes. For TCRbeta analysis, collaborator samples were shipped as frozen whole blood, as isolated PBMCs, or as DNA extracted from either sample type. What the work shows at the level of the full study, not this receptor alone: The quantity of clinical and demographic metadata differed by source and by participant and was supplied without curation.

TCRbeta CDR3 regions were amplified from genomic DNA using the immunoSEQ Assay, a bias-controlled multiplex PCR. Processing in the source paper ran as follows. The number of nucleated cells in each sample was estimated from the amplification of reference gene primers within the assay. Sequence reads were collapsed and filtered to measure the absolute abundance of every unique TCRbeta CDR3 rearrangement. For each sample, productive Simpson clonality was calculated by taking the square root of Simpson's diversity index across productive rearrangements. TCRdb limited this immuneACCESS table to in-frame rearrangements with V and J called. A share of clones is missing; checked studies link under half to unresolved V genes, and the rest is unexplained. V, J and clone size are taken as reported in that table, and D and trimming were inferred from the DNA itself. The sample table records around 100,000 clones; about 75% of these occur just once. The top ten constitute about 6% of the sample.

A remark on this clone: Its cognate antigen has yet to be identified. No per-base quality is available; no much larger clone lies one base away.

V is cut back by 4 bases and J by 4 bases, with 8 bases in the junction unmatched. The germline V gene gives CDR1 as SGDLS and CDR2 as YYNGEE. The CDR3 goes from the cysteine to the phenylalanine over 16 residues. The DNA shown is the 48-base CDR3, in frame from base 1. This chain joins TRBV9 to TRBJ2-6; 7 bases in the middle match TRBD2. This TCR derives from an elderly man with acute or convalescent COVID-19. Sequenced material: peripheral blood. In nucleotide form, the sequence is TGTGCCAGCAGCCCTCACGGGGGGATCGGGGCCAACGTCCTGACTTTC. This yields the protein CASSPHGGIGANVLTF.